This passage covers 20 T cell receptor beta chains from one sample sequenced in a study of T cells in Graves' hyperthyroidism and ophthalmopathy. Researchers amplified the TCR beta CDR3 regions from RNA transcripts. The primer set for the first-round RT-PCR of the TCR CDR3 was HTBI. From the multiplex PCR reads, TCRdb called clonotypes with MiXCR, one entry per CDR3 protein. Among 500,000 to 600,000 distinct CDR3 sequences listed, under 60% were seen once. The sequenced material came from peripheral blood or thyroid tissue (not recorded which). All receptors derive from a woman between 18 and 30 years old with Graves' hyperthyroidism.

The chain employs TRBV10-3 and TRBJ1-2; D not certain. Trimming cost V 3 bases and J 7 bases, with 9 bases left between them. Germline loops: CDR1 ENHRY, CDR2 SYGVKD. The CDR3 runs 12 residues. The CDR3 sequence is CAISEMSSGYTF. The CDR3 nucleotides read TGTGCCATCAGTGAAATGTCCTCTGGCTACACCTTC.

This clonotype was observed at least ten times. The chain couples TRBV6-1 to TRBJ1-2, with D uncertain. Trimming cost V 5 bases and J 8 bases, with 9 bases left between them. The CDR3 has 11 residues. CDR1 is MNHNS, CDR2 SASEGT, per germline. The CDR3 bases are TGTGCCAGCAGTCAACCAGGAGGCTACACCTTC. Its translation is CASSQPGGYTF.

This clonotype has ten or more counts. This chain connects TRBV18 to TRBJ1-6; no reliable D call. CDR1 is KGHSH and CDR2 is LQKENI in the germline V gene. Trimming cost V 3 bases and J 8 bases, with 11 bases left between them. The CDR3 is 14 residues long. The CDR3 protein is CASSPQGKDSPLHF. As DNA, the CDR3 is TGTGCCAGCTCACCGCAAGGGAAGGATTCACCCCTCCACTTT. Together with reference TRBV18 and TRBJ1-6, the CDR3 gives the full variable domain: NAGVMQNPRHLVRRRGQEARLRCSPMKGHSHVYWYRQLPEEGLKFMVYLQKENIIDESGMPKERFSAEFPKEGPSILRIQQVVRGDSAAYFCASSPQGKDSPLHFGNGTRLTVT.

The chain couples TRBV6-4 to TRBJ2-7, with unresolved D. The CDR3 spans 13 residues. The V end lost 4 bases, the J end lost 7 bases, and 14 bases lay between the germline ends. Germline V gene data show CDR1 as MRHNA and CDR2 as SNTAGT. The CDR3 sequence is CASSVRQGDEQYF. CDR3 in DNA: TGTGCCAGCAGTGTGCGCCAAGGCGATGAGCAGTACTTC.

This clonotype was observed many times. The chain is built from TRBV20-1 and TRBJ1-1; no firm D call. The germline V gene encodes CDR1 DFQATT and CDR2 SNEGSKA (reference sequence). This CDR3 contains 12 residues. V was clipped by 6 bases and J by 5 bases, with 13 bases between them. The CDR3 here is CSAARSRTEAFF. DNA of the CDR3: TGCAGTGCCGCCAGGTCTCGGACTGAAGCTTTCTTT.

This clonotype has more than one count but fewer than ten. V and J are TRBV4-1 and TRBJ2-2; no reliable D call. CDR1 is MGHRA, CDR2 YSYEKL, per germline. V was trimmed by 6 bases and J by 4 bases, leaving 18 bases between them. The CDR3 contains 16 residues. The CDR3 reads CASSSGHSRPTGELFF. CDR3 nucleotides: TGCGCCAGCAGTTCGGGCCACTCGCGGCCCACCGGGGAGCTGTTTTTT.

This clonotype was recorded many times. The chain employs TRBV12-3 or TRBV12-4 and TRBJ1-6; a weak D match, TRBD1 (5 bases). The CDR3 has 17 amino acids. Trimming removed 3 bases at V and 0 bases at J, with 12 bases between. DNA of the CDR3: TGTGCCAGCAGTTTGGATCGGGGGAGCTCCTATAATTCACCCCTCCACTTT. Encoded protein: CASSLDRGSSYNSPLHF.

This clonotype was recorded a few times. The rearrangement links TRBV12-3 or TRBV12-4 to TRBJ2-7; 9 nucleotides match TRBD1. Trimming cost V 6 bases and J 0 bases; bases outside gene matches: 9. The CDR3 has 16 residues. This CDR3 is CASSPGQGKSSYEQYF. DNA for the CDR3: TGTGCCAGCAGCCCGGGACAGGGCAAAAGCTCCTACGAGCAGTACTTC.

This chain joins TRBV3-1 and TRBJ1-4; TRBD1 agrees at 8 bases. This CDR3 spans 15 amino acids. V was clipped by 4 bases and J by 7 bases; unmatched bases: 8. Per the germline V gene, CDR1 is LGHDT and CDR2 is YNNKEL (reference sequence). The CDR3 spells CASSPQGAKAEKLFF. The CDR3 coding sequence is TGTGCCAGCAGCCCGCAGGGGGCTAAGGCTGAAAAACTGTTTTTT.

Turning to this clonotype: One junction end does not reproduce the germline sequence, and a read error may be involved. The J gene is TRBJ2-6, the V gene TRBV5-1; perhaps TRBD2 as D (6 bases). Germline V gives CDR1 SGHRS, CDR2 YFSETQ. The CDR3 sequence is 12 residues long. CDR3 sequence reads: CASSLRGTTEAF. The DNA for the CDR3 is TGCGCCAGCAGCTTGCGGGGGACCACTGAAGCTTTC.

This clonotype was counted at least ten times. This chain joins TRBV7-2 and TRBJ2-5; 12 bases align to TRBD2. The CDR3 has 14 residues. The V segment lost 6 bases and the J segment 6 bases; nucleotides outside the gene matches: 5. Germline CDR1 and CDR2: SGHTA and FQGNSA. The CDR3: CASSLTSGSQTQYF. The CDR3 DNA reads TGTGCCAGCAGTTTGACTAGCGGGAGTCAGACCCAGTACTTC.

CDR3 loop: CASSPGRDRWDEQYF. The CDR3, as DNA: TGTGCCAGCAGTCCAGGCCGGGACAGGTGGGACGAGCAGTACTTC. The chain combines TRBV7-6 with TRBJ2-7; 8 positions match TRBD1. CDR1 is SGHVS, CDR2 FNYEAQ, per germline. V was clipped by 6 bases and J by 5 bases; unmatched bases: 12. This CDR3 spans 15 amino acids.

This chain connects TRBV20-1 to TRBJ1-2, with D unresolved. From germline, CDR1 is DFQATT and CDR2 SNEGSKA (reference sequence). The CDR3 spans 9 residues. V was cut by 7 bases and J by 8 bases, with 8 bases left in between. CDR3 in DNA: TGCAGTGGCCTGGGGGGCTACACCTTC. Translated: CSGLGGYTF.

This clonotype was recorded many times. The J gene is TRBJ1-1, the V gene TRBV27; D is ambiguous. CDR3 length: 14 residues. V shed 5 bases and J shed 1 base, with 11 bases lying between them. Germline-derived CDR1 and CDR2 are MNHEY and SMNVEV (reference sequence). This CDR3 reads CASSQPGPNTEAFF. The CDR3 DNA is TGTGCCAGCAGTCAACCTGGGCCGAACACTGAAGCTTTCTTT.

The J gene is TRBJ2-3, the V gene TRBV10-2; tentative D call: TRBD2 (6 bases). Trimming left V 0 bases short and J 2 bases short, with 15 bases between. From germline, CDR1 is WSHSY and CDR2 SAAADI. The CDR3 sequence is 17 residues long. CDR3 loop: CASSESHQGGDTDTQYF. CDR3 DNA sequence: TGCGCCAGCAGTGAGTCCCATCAGGGCGGGGACACAGATACGCAGTATTTT.

There are many counts of this clonotype. The genes are TRBV20-1 and TRBJ2-7; D remains ambiguous. CDR3 size: 14 residues. The V gene's germline CDR1 is DFQATT and CDR2 SNEGSKA (reference sequence). The V and J ends lost 4 bases and 3 bases respectively, with 16 bases between them. As DNA, the CDR3 is TGCAGTGCTAAGGAGCGCCAGGCAGTCTACGAGCAGTACTTC. It codes for CSAKERQAVYEQYF.

Ten or more counts support this clonotype. This sequence joins TRBV7-9 and TRBJ2-7, with D unclear. With 2 bases removed from V and 0 bases from J, the gap between germline ends came to 5 bases. Germline V gives CDR1 SEHNR, CDR2 FQNEAQ (reference sequence). The CDR3 extends over 13 amino acids. CDR3: CASSLPASYEQYF. In DNA, the CDR3 is TGTGCCAGCAGCTTACCAGCCTCCTACGAGCAGTACTTC.

This clonotype was seen ten or more times. This chain joins TRBV20-1 and TRBJ2-7; 7 bases map to TRBD2. V was clipped by 0 bases and J by 3 bases; unmatched bases: 11. Germline CDR1 and CDR2: DFQATT and SNEGSKA (reference sequence). The CDR3 runs 16 residues. DNA of the CDR3: TGCAGTGCTAGAGATGGTCTGACCGGGACTAACTACGAGCAGTACTTC. Its protein product is CSARDGLTGTNYEQYF.

This clonotype has ten or more counts. The V gene is TRBV20-1, the J gene TRBJ1-1; D gene ambiguous. This CDR3 is built from 14 residues. CDR1 and CDR2 (germline): DFQATT, SNEGSKA (reference sequence). V lost 5 bases to trimming and J lost 0 bases, with 13 bases between them. The CDR3: CSAQQGRMNTEAFF. The CDR3 DNA follows: TGCAGTGCTCAACAAGGGAGGATGAACACTGAAGCTTTCTTT.

This clonotype was recorded many times. The chain has TRBV18 and TRBJ2-5; 10 bases are a match to TRBD1. Germline values: CDR1 KGHSH, CDR2 LQKENI. V dropped 3 bases and J dropped 3; count of bases not matched to a gene: 4. The CDR3 extends over 15 amino acids. CDR3 loop: CASSPSGTGEETQYF. The DNA of the CDR3 is TGTGCCAGCTCACCTTCCGGGACAGGGGAAGAGACCCAGTACTTC.